These 26 T cell receptor beta chains share one sample of origin, sequenced in a study of blood T cell repertoires in COVID-19. Produced via immunoSEQ multiplex PCR; TCRdb's table is partial and in-frame only. Of 60,000 to 70,000 clones listed, roughly 85% were seen once; the top ten hold around 23%. Sequencing used peripheral blood. These receptors all stem from a man aged 45-65 years with acute or convalescent COVID-19.

This clone occurred a few times. The V call is TRBV19, the J call TRBJ1-2; D unresolved. This CDR3 is built from 15 residues. V dropped 4 bases and J dropped 0 bases, with 12 bases sitting between them. CDR1 and CDR2 (germline): LNHDA, SQIVND (reference sequence). DNA of the CDR3: TGTGCCAGTAGTAATCCTCGAGAGTCTAACTATGGCTACACCTTC. It is translated as CASSNPRESNYGYTF.

The table lists this clone with a count of one. This rearrangement joins TRBV5-1 to TRBJ2-2, with 9 bases fitting TRBD2. The CDR3 loop spans 16 amino acids. Germline trimming cut 7 bases from V and 7 bases from J; bases unmatched to any gene: 14. Germline V gene data show CDR1 as SGHRS and CDR2 as YFSETQ. Written as DNA, the CDR3 is TGCGCCAGCTGTTTTGGCGGGGGGGCCTTTGGCGGGGAGCTGTTTTTT. Translating it yields CASCFGGGAFGGELFF.

J is TRBJ2-5 and V is TRBV27, with 9 positions matching TRBD2. Germline V lookup: CDR1 MNHEY, CDR2 SMNVEV (reference sequence). Losses at the gene ends were 0 bases for V and 2 bases for J; bases not matched to a gene: 4. This CDR3 has 16 amino acids. CDR3 in DNA: TGTGCCAGCAGTTTATCGGTAGCGGGGGAACAAGAGACCCAGTACTTC. It yields the protein CASSLSVAGEQETQYF.

V and J are TRBV5-1 and TRBJ1-2; D is undetermined. The CDR3 spans 13 residues. CDR1 SGHRS and CDR2 YFSETQ come from the germline V gene. Trimming took 1 base from V and 8 from J, leaving 12 bases between them. The CDR3 coding sequence is TGCGCCAGCAGCTTGCGGGATGAAAGCGGCTACACCTTC. This encodes CASSLRDESGYTF.

The chain carries TRBV5-1 and TRBJ1-2; D not resolved. Trimming removed 1 base at V and 4 bases at J, with 14 bases between. The CDR3 length is 15 residues. In germline, CDR1 is SGHRS, CDR2 YFSETQ. The CDR3 DNA reads TGCGCCAGCAGCTTGCGATACGTTCGGAGCTATGGCTACACCTTC. It codes for CASSLRYVRSYGYTF. The variable domain in full, completed from reference TRBV5-1 and TRBJ1-2, reads KAGVTQTPRYLIKTRGQQVTLSCSPISGHRSVSWYQQTPGQGLQFLFEYFSETQRNKGNFPGRFSGRQFSNSRSEMNVSTLELGDSALYLCASSLRYVRSYGYTFGSGTRLTVV.

The gene calls are TRBV5-1 and TRBJ2-5; 11 nucleotides align to TRBD2. The germline V gene has CDR1 SGHRS and CDR2 YFSETQ. V lost 4 bases to trimming and J lost 5 bases; unmatched junction nucleotides: 16. The CDR3 loop spans 18 amino acids. This chain's CDR3 is CASSAVPFSGGAAETQYF. The CDR3 DNA follows: TGCGCCAGCAGCGCGGTGCCTTTTAGCGGGGGGGCCGCGGAGACCCAGTACTTC.

This clone was observed a few times. The chain couples TRBV2 to TRBJ1-1, with 7 bases matching TRBD1. The germline V gene has CDR1 SNHLY and CDR2 FYNNEI. The CDR3 spans 13 residues. V lost 8 bases, J lost 2 bases, and 5 bases stayed unmatched. For the CDR3, the DNA is TGTGCCAGCGGCCGGGACAGAAACACTGAAGCTTTCTTT. It translates to CASGRDRNTEAFF.

CDR3 nucleotides: TGTGCCAGCAGCATGAGTGGGCCCAGCTCCTACGAGCAGTACGTC. Translation: CASSMSGPSSYEQYV. The chain employs TRBV28 and TRBJ2-7; D unclear. Germline V gives CDR1 MDHEN, CDR2 SYDVKM. Trimming left V 6 bases short and J 0 bases short, with 15 bases between. This CDR3 has 15 residues.

The chain employs TRBV5-4 and TRBJ1-4; no clear D. With 0 bases removed from V and 6 bases from J, the gap between germline ends came to 18 bases. The CDR3 covers 17 residues. Germline CDR1 reads SGHNT; CDR2 reads YYREEE (reference sequence). This chain's CDR3 is CASSLGPGPTRDEKLFF. Here the CDR3 DNA reads TGTGCCAGCAGCTTGGGCCCCGGGCCCACTAGGGATGAAAAACTGTTTTTT.

The chain links TRBV7-2 to TRBJ2-5, with TRBD2 identical over 9 bases. V lost 1 base, J lost 2 bases, and 2 bases stayed unmatched. Germline CDR1 and CDR2: SGHTA and FQGNSA. The CDR3 sequence is 15 residues long. The CDR3 region is CASSLGRGGQETQYF. For the CDR3, the DNA is TGTGCCAGCAGCTTAGGGCGGGGGGGACAAGAGACCCAGTACTTC.

The chain recombines TRBV3-1 (or the pseudogene TRBV3-2) with TRBJ1-2; D uncertain. Germline V gene data show CDR1 as LGHDT and CDR2 as YNNKEL (reference sequence). The V end lost 0 bases, the J end lost 5 bases, and 10 bases lay between the germline ends. The CDR3 is 14 amino acids. The CDR3 coding sequence is TGTGCCAGCAGCCAAGACGTCAACACGTATGGCTACACCTTC. Amino acid sequence: CASSQDVNTYGYTF.

The chain uses TRBV20-1 and TRBJ2-7, with D unclear. Germline loops: CDR1 DFQATT, CDR2 SNEGSKA (reference sequence). The CDR3 covers 10 residues. CDR3 DNA sequence: TGCAGACTGCCGGGCTACGAGCAGTACTTC. Residues: CRLPGYEQYF.

CDR3 region: CASSSPGQGVTTNEKLFF. DNA of the CDR3: TGTGCCAGCAGCTCGCCGGGACAGGGGGTAACAACTAATGAAAAACTGTTTTTT. J is TRBJ1-4 and V is TRBV7-8, with 11 positions matching TRBD1. V shed 4 bases and J 0 bases; nucleotides not matched to a gene: 7. CDR1 is SGHVS, CDR2 FQNEAQ, per germline. The CDR3 length is 18 residues.

The CDR3 region is CASSLSQEFNSPLHF. CDR3 coding DNA: TGCGCCAGCAGCTTGTCACAGGAGTTTAATTCACCCCTCCACTTT. The chain has TRBV5-1 and TRBJ1-6; D possibly corresponds to TRBD1 (5 bases). The V and J ends lost 1 base and 6 bases respectively, with 11 bases between them. The CDR3 is 15 amino acids. The germline V gene encodes CDR1 SGHRS and CDR2 YFSETQ.

This clone has a count of ten or more. The chain has TRBV20-1 and TRBJ1-1; D is perhaps TRBD1 (6 bases). Germline CDR1 reads DFQATT; CDR2 reads SNEGSKA (reference sequence). Trimming removed 7 bases from V and 6 bases from J, with 12 bases in between. The CDR3 covers 11 residues. Here the CDR3 reads CSVPDSPEAFF. The CDR3 DNA follows: TGCAGTGTCCCGGACAGCCCTGAAGCTTTCTTT.

In nucleotides, the CDR3 is TGTGCCAGCTCAAATCAGGCCATCTCTGGAAACACCATATATTTT. Translated: CASSNQAISGNTIYF. The rearrangement uses TRBV18 and TRBJ1-3; D not resolved. Trimming left V 5 bases short and J 0 bases short, with 11 bases between. CDR3 length equals 15 residues. CDR1 and CDR2 from the germline V gene are KGHSH and LQKENI.

This chain connects TRBV2 to TRBJ1-2; 9 nucleotides align to TRBD1. Germline CDR1 SNHLY, CDR2 FYNNEI. The CDR3 has 15 residues. V shed 5 bases and J 4 bases; nucleotides not matched to a gene: 8. In DNA form, the CDR3 reads TGTGCCAGCAGTTGGGGACAGGGCGGCAGCTATGGCTACACCTTC. This translates into CASSWGQGGSYGYTF.

The chain employs TRBV7-3 and TRBJ2-2; D gene ambiguous. The V gene lost 5 bases and the J gene lost 0 bases, with 13 bases spanning the gap. The germline CDR1 and CDR2 sequences are SGHTA and FQGTGA. The CDR3 sequence is 16 residues long. This CDR3 reads CASSQQPVSNTGELFF. CDR3 sequence (DNA): TGTGCCAGCAGCCAACAACCCGTTTCGAACACCGGGGAGCTGTTTTTT. Drawing the rest from reference TRBV7-3 and TRBJ2-2, the complete variable domain is GAGVSQTPSNKVTEKGKYVELRCDPISGHTALYWYRQSLGQGPEFLIYFQGTGAADDSGLPNDRFFAVRPEGSVSTLKIQRTERGDSAVYLCASSQQPVSNTGELFFGEGSRLTVL.

The rearrangement links TRBV29-1 to TRBJ1-1; D uncertain. Germline V gene data show CDR1 as SQVTM and CDR2 as ANQGSEA. CDR3 length: 13 amino acids. V dropped 3 bases and J dropped 4 bases, with 12 bases sitting between them. The DNA of the CDR3 is TGCAGCGTTGATCTTCGAACGGGCACTGAAGCTTTCTTT. Protein product: CSVDLRTGTEAFF.

This clone was counted between two and nine times. This sequence joins TRBV3-1 (or the pseudogene TRBV3-2) and TRBJ1-5, with 9 bases lining up with TRBD1. Germline V gene data show CDR1 as LGHDT and CDR2 as YNNKEL (reference sequence). The CDR3 runs 16 residues. The V and J ends lost 3 bases and 6 bases, in that order; junction bases with no gene match: 9. The chain's CDR3 is CASSQGWTGEGQPQHF. CDR3 sequence (DNA): TGTGCCAGCAGCCAGGGGTGGACAGGGGAGGGTCAGCCCCAGCATTTT.

The chain employs TRBV6-5 and TRBJ2-7, with 10 bases fitting TRBD1. CDR1 is MNHEY and CDR2 is SVGAGI in the germline V gene. This CDR3 is built from 15 residues. Losses at the gene ends were 7 bases for V and 2 bases for J; bases not matched to a gene: 8. The CDR3: CASTQTGGLTYEQYV. The CDR3 DNA is TGTGCCAGCACCCAGACAGGGGGCCTAACCTACGAGCAGTACGTC.

The chain is built from TRBV29-1 and TRBJ1-2, with 8 bases that match TRBD1. CDR3 length: 12 residues. The germline V gene has CDR1 SQVTM and CDR2 ANQGSEA. The V gene end was trimmed by 8 bases and the J gene end by 3 bases; junction bases not matched to a gene: 5. CDR3 DNA sequence: TGCAGCACACGGACAGGGCACTATGGCTACACCTTC. Its translation: CSTRTGHYGYTF.

This rearrangement joins TRBV2 to TRBJ2-1; 8 bases agree with TRBD1. Trimming at V came to 10 bases and at J to 9 bases, leaving 8 bases not matched to a gene. Germline-derived CDR1 and CDR2 are SNHLY and FYNNEI. This CDR3 is 12 amino acids long. CDR3 in DNA: TGTGCCACCGGACAGGGTATCAGTGAGCAGTTCTTC. It codes for CATGQGISEQFF.

The CDR3 protein is CASSQDGGLRNTEAFF. CDR3 in DNA: TGTGCCAGCAGCCAAGATGGTGGGCTCCGGAACACTGAAGCTTTCTTT. This chain connects TRBV3-1 (or the pseudogene TRBV3-2) to TRBJ1-1; D unclear. This CDR3 has 16 amino acids. V lost 0 bases, J lost 1 base, and 12 bases lay in between. The germline V gene has CDR1 LGHDT and CDR2 YNNKEL (reference sequence).

The V gene is TRBV28, the J gene TRBJ2-5; tentative D call: TRBD2 (6 bases). This CDR3 is 14 amino acids long. V was cut by 2 bases and J by 5 bases, with 12 bases left in between. CDR1 and CDR2 (germline): MDHEN, SYDVKM. The CDR3 spells CASSLELGGETQYF. The CDR3 nucleotides are TGTGCCAGCAGTTTAGAACTAGGAGGGGAGACCCAGTACTTC. Combining the CDR3 with reference TRBV28 and TRBJ2-5 gives the whole variable domain DVKVTQSSRYLVKRTGEKVFLECVQDMDHENMFWYRQDPGLGLRLIYFSYDVKMKEKGDIPEGYSVSREKKERFSLILESASTNQTSMYLCASSLELGGETQYFGPGTRLLVL.

This chain uses TRBV5-1 with TRBJ2-5; 8 nucleotides line up with TRBD1. V lost 0 bases, J lost 5 bases, and 3 bases stayed unmatched. CDR1 and CDR2 from the germline V gene are SGHRS and YFSETQ. The CDR3 is made up of 14 amino acids. CDR3 sequence reads: CASSLGQGMETQYF. CDR3 in DNA: TGCGCCAGCAGCTTGGGACAGGGGATGGAGACCCAGTACTTC.